A single sample is the source of the 32 T cell receptor beta chains below, sequenced in a study of T cell responses to AZD1222 COVID-19 vaccine. The protocol was immunoSEQ multiplex PCR, while the TCRdb copy is restricted to in-frame clones and leaves out a portion. The repertoire includes approximately 160,000 clones, 92% of them detected once, and around 1% sits in the top ten. The sample consisted of peripheral blood, taken 28 days after the second AZD1222 dose. The source of these receptors is an adult who received the AZD1222 COVID-19 vaccine.

The gene calls are TRBV7-9 and TRBJ2-5, with TRBD1 matching 8 bases. CDR1 is SEHNR and CDR2 is FQNEAQ in the germline V gene (reference sequence). The CDR3 is 14 amino acids. J gave up 3 bases and V 5 bases, and 5 bases lay outside the gene matches. This CDR3 is CASSTQQGEETQYF. The DNA for the CDR3 is TGTGCCAGCAGCACCCAACAGGGGGAAGAGACCCAGTACTTC.

This sequence joins TRBV5-1 and TRBJ1-1; TRBD1 might be the D (6 bases). The V end lost 3 bases, the J end lost 1 base, and 10 bases lay between the germline ends. Germline-derived CDR1 and CDR2 are SGHRS and YFSETQ. The CDR3 is 14 amino acids. The CDR3, as DNA: TGCGCCAGCAGCTCCACAGGGAGGAACACTGAAGCTTTCTTT. It encodes CASSSTGRNTEAFF.

J is TRBJ1-3 and V is TRBV3-1 (or the pseudogene TRBV3-2), with a possible D match to TRBD1 (6 bases). Deletions cut 5 bases from V and 4 bases from J, with 12 bases between. The CDR3 has 14 amino acids. CDR1 is LGHDT, CDR2 YNNKEL, per germline (reference sequence). The CDR3 DNA reads as TGTGCCAGCAGCAGAGGACAGAACGGAAACACCATATATTTT. This translates into CASSRGQNGNTIYF.

The chain employs TRBV27 and TRBJ2-1; the match to TRBD1 covers 11 bases. The CDR3 loop spans 17 amino acids. Germline CDR1 reads MNHEY; CDR2 reads SMNVEV (reference sequence). V dropped 3 bases and J dropped 4; count of bases not matched to a gene: 8. CDR3 region: CASSFRRTGGAYNEQFF. The CDR3, as DNA: TGTGCCAGCAGTTTCCGAAGGACAGGGGGCGCTTACAATGAGCAGTTCTTC.

This clone was observed once. This chain uses TRBV15 with TRBJ2-7; D remains ambiguous. Germline assignment: CDR1 LNHNV and CDR2 YYDKDF (reference sequence). The ends were cut back, 0 bases at V and 0 bases at J, with 9 bases in the middle. CDR3 length: 15 residues. The CDR3 nucleotides read TGTGCCACCAGCAGAGATCGGCAGAGCTCCTACGAGCAGTACTTC. Its translation is CATSRDRQSSYEQYF.

The CDR3 DNA reads TGTGCCAGCAGTTTCAAGGGATACTCCTACGAGCAGTACTTC. Its protein is CASSFKGYSYEQYF. The V gene is TRBV27, the J gene TRBJ2-7; D not certain. Looked up from germline, CDR1 is MNHEY and CDR2 is SMNVEV (reference sequence). V gave up 3 bases and J gave up 0 bases, with 9 bases separating them. The CDR3 has 14 amino acids.

The chain recombines TRBV2 with TRBJ2-1; 8 bases are a match to TRBD1. This CDR3 has 15 amino acids. The V gene's germline CDR1 is SNHLY and CDR2 FYNNEI. V trimming: 3 bases; J trimming: 8 bases; junction bases outside the gene matches: 9. The CDR3 is CASSEPGTGGDEQFF. The DNA of the CDR3 is TGTGCCAGCAGTGAGCCCGGGACAGGTGGCGATGAGCAGTTCTTC.

The chain uses TRBV3-1 (or the pseudogene TRBV3-2) and TRBJ1-4; TRBD1 might be the D (6 bases). CDR3 length: 12 amino acids. Germline V gene sequence: CDR1 LGHDT, CDR2 YNNKEL (reference sequence). V was shortened by 2 bases and J by 14 bases, with 12 bases between the two germline ends. CDR3 in amino acids: CASSQKGVFLFF. CDR3 bases: TGTGCCAGCAGCCAAAAGGGGGTTTTTCTGTTTTTT.

This clone came up a few times. The chain employs TRBV6-1 and TRBJ1-2; D ambiguous. The V end was cut by 0 bases, the J end by 2 bases, with 7 bases between. The CDR3 covers 14 residues. Germline CDR1 and CDR2: MNHNS and SASEGT. The CDR3 is CASSEAKKNYGYTF. The CDR3 DNA sequence: TGTGCCAGCAGTGAAGCGAAGAAAAACTATGGCTACACCTTC.

The CDR3 DNA reads TGCGCCAGCAGCTTGAACGAGGGACAGCCCTGGTCTGGGGCCAACGTCCTGACTTTC. Its translation is CASSLNEGQPWSGANVLTF. The chain is built from TRBV5-1 and TRBJ2-6, with TRBD1 identical over 7 bases. CDR3 length: 19 residues. After removal of 1 base from V and 1 base from J, the junction contained 11 bases not matched to a gene. The germline CDR1 and CDR2 sequences are SGHRS and YFSETQ.

The chain couples TRBV15 to TRBJ1-5, with 7 bases that match TRBD1. Germline lookup yields CDR1 LNHNV and CDR2 YYDKDF (reference sequence). This CDR3 has 17 residues. V lost 0 bases, J lost 7 bases, and 12 bases stayed unmatched. CDR3 DNA sequence: TGTGCCACCAGCAGAGAAAGGGAGGGGGCTGACGGACAGCCCCAGCATTTT. Protein sequence: CATSREREGADGQPQHF.

CDR3 nucleotide sequence: TGCACCAGCAGCCAAGATGGGGCGGCGGGGACTGAAGAGACCCAGTACTTC. Translating it yields CTSSQDGAAGTEETQYF. The chain couples TRBV1 to TRBJ2-5; TRBD2 is the table's D call and was not checked against the DNA. TRBV1 is tagged as a pseudogene. This CDR3 has 17 residues.

This CDR3 reads CSASRVREQYF. The CDR3 DNA follows: TGCAGTGCTAGCCGTGTCCGCGAGCAGTACTTC. V gene TRBV20-1 combines with J gene TRBJ2-7; D remains ambiguous. CDR1 is DFQATT and CDR2 is SNEGSKA in the germline V gene (reference sequence). Trimming removed 3 bases from V and 6 bases from J, with 9 bases in between. The CDR3 length is 11 residues.

The chain couples TRBV5-1 to TRBJ1-1; 9 positions agree with TRBD1. From germline, CDR1 is SGHRS and CDR2 YFSETQ. The CDR3 spans 14 residues. V trimming: 2 bases; J trimming: 5 bases; junction bases outside the gene matches: 4. DNA of the CDR3: TGCGCCAGCAGCTTCACAGGGGGCATGACTGAAGCTTTCTTT. Residues: CASSFTGGMTEAFF.

The chain employs TRBV2 and TRBJ1-6, with D unresolved. Trimming cost V 8 bases and J 6 bases, with 23 bases left between them. The length of the CDR3 is 17 residues. Germline lookup yields CDR1 SNHLY and CDR2 FYNNEI. The CDR3 DNA reads TGTGCCAGCCGCTCCCGGCTAGGTTTGGACGGTAATTCACCCCTCCACTTT. It encodes CASRSRLGLDGNSPLHF.

This clone showed up just once. V is TRBV5-5 and J is TRBJ2-7; D gene ambiguous. The CDR3 has 12 residues. Trimming cost V 0 bases and J 3 bases, with 4 bases left between them. Germline V gives CDR1 SGHKS, CDR2 YYEKEE (reference sequence). The CDR3 nucleotides are TGTGCCAGCAGCTTGGCGGACTACGAGCAGTACTTC. The encoded protein is CASSLADYEQYF.

This chain joins TRBV12-3 or TRBV12-4 and TRBJ1-1, with 7 bases identical to TRBD1. This CDR3 has 12 residues. Losses at the gene ends were 11 bases for V and 0 bases for J; bases not matched to a gene: 3. This CDR3 reads CALGQLNTEAFF. For the CDR3, the DNA is TGTGCCCTGGGACAGCTGAACACTGAAGCTTTCTTT.

Remarks on this clone: The identical CDR3 is also encoded by other nucleotide sequences in the sample. The V gene is TRBV19, the J gene TRBJ1-6; TRBD1 agrees at 10 bases. The J segment lost 7 bases and the V segment lost 6 bases, leaving 0 bases of the junction unmatched. Germline lookup yields CDR1 LNHDA and CDR2 SQIVND (reference sequence). The CDR3 is 13 amino acids. The CDR3 here is CASRDRGNSPLHF. The CDR3 DNA follows: TGTGCCAGTAGGGACAGGGGGAATTCACCCCTCCACTTT.

This clone was detected only once. The V gene is TRBV7-7, the J gene TRBJ2-5; TRBD2 matches at 12 bases. Germline V gene sequence: CDR1 SSHAT, CDR2 FNYEAQ (reference sequence). The CDR3 loop spans 16 amino acids. V gave up 1 base and J gave up 5 bases; unmatched junction bases: 5. The CDR3 coding sequence is TGTGCCAGCAGCTTAGAGTCTAGCGGGGGGGCGGAGACCCAGTACTTC. Translation gives CASSLESSGGAETQYF.

The J gene is TRBJ1-5, the V gene TRBV7-9; D gene unclear. Between the trimmed V and J ends, which lost 4 bases and 3 bases, there was a span of 4 bases. Germline CDR1 reads SEHNR; CDR2 reads FQNEAQ (reference sequence). This CDR3 comprises 12 residues. The CDR3 coding sequence is TGTGCCAGCAGCTCGACCAATCAGCCCCAGCATTTT. This translates into CASSSTNQPQHF.

The CDR3 sequence is CASSQNQANTGELFF. The DNA for the CDR3 is TGTGCCAGCAGTCAGAATCAGGCGAACACCGGGGAGCTGTTTTTT. This chain joins TRBV6-6 and TRBJ2-2, with D unresolved. This CDR3 has 15 amino acids. V was shortened by 5 bases and J by 0 bases, with 10 bases between the two germline ends. The germline CDR1 and CDR2 sequences are MNHNY and SVGAGI (reference sequence).

The CDR3 loop is CASWGGRSTGELFF. In DNA form, the CDR3 reads TGTGCCAGCTGGGGGGGCCGGAGCACCGGGGAGCTGTTTTTT. This rearrangement joins TRBV27 to TRBJ2-2; the D gene is possibly TRBD2 (7 bases). Trimming took off 8 bases at V and 4 bases at J, with 14 bases between the two ends. Germline CDR1 and CDR2: MNHEY and SMNVEV (reference sequence). The CDR3 runs 14 residues.

On this clone itself: This sample includes further DNA sequences coding for the same CDR3. The chain joins TRBV19 to TRBJ1-5; D is undetermined. Germline V CDR1 and CDR2: LNHDA, SQIVND (reference sequence). This CDR3 is built from 15 residues. V was cut by 3 bases and J by 0 bases, with 9 bases left in between. The CDR3 DNA reads TGTGCCAGTAGTATCGCCGGGTATAGCAATCAGCCCCAGCATTTT. Its protein is CASSIAGYSNQPQHF.

The chain links TRBV30 to TRBJ1-5; D uncertain. Germline loops: CDR1 GTSNPN, CDR2 SVGIG (reference sequence). The CDR3 extends over 14 amino acids. V was clipped by 0 bases and J by 9 bases, with 15 bases between them. The CDR3 loop reads CAWSVDGVYGPQHF. In DNA form, the CDR3 reads TGTGCCTGGAGTGTAGACGGGGTGTATGGGCCCCAGCATTTT.

This chain joins TRBV6-5 and TRBJ1-4; D is unclear. With 7 bases removed from V and 8 bases from J, the gap between germline ends came to 20 bases. CDR3 size: 15 residues. CDR1 and CDR2 from the germline V gene are MNHEY and SVGAGI. The CDR3 loop reads CASTIASTTHEKLFF. The CDR3 bases are TGTGCCAGCACCATTGCTTCCACGACCCACGAAAAACTGTTTTTT.

This clone was observed once. The chain joins TRBV18 to TRBJ1-5; perhaps TRBD1 as D (5 bases). Looked up from germline, CDR1 is KGHSH and CDR2 is LQKENI. The CDR3 is 16 amino acids. Trimming stripped 0 bases from V and 1 base from J, with 10 bases between. The CDR3 DNA reads as TGTGCCAGCTCACCACCTTGGGACGGGAGCAATCAGCCCCAGCATTTT. Encoded protein: CASSPPWDGSNQPQHF.

There are many counts of this clone. CDR3 in amino acids: CASSFDGTNYGYTF. CDR3 coding DNA: TGCGCCAGCAGCTTCGACGGTACTAACTATGGCTACACCTTC. This chain joins TRBV5-1 and TRBJ1-2; D is uncertain. Trimming left V 2 bases short and J 0 bases short, with 8 bases between. Germline V gene lookup returns CDR1 SGHRS and CDR2 YFSETQ. CDR3 length: 14 amino acids. The complete variable domain, with remaining parts taken from reference TRBV5-1 and TRBJ1-2, reads KAGVTQTPRYLIKTRGQQVTLSCSPISGHRSVSWYQQTPGQGLQFLFEYFSETQRNKGNFPGRFSGRQFSNSRSEMNVSTLELGDSALYLCASSFDGTNYGYTFGSGTRLTVV.

The chain combines TRBV5-6 with TRBJ1-1; D remains ambiguous. The V end was cut by 4 bases, the J end by 7 bases, with 17 bases between. Per the germline V gene, CDR1 is SGHDT and CDR2 is YYEEEE. The CDR3 runs 14 residues. The CDR3 coding sequence is TGTGCCAGCAGCCCCCCGGAAGAGGGTAGTGAAGCTTTCTTT. Amino acids: CASSPPEEGSEAFF.

This rearrangement joins TRBV11-2 to TRBJ1-6; TRBD1 matches at 9 bases. This CDR3 spans 18 amino acids. Germline V gene sequence: CDR1 SGHAT, CDR2 FQNNGV. The J segment lost 4 bases and the V segment lost 5 bases, leaving 12 bases of the junction unmatched. Here the CDR3 reads CASSRTRSGTGYNSPLHF. The CDR3 region has the DNA TGTGCCAGCAGCAGGACCCGATCCGGGACAGGGTATAATTCACCCCTCCACTTT. The full variable domain, with the rest looked up from reference TRBV11-2 and TRBJ1-6, is EAGVAQSPRYKIIEKRQSVAFWCNPISGHATLYWYQQILGQGPKLLIQFQNNGVVDDSQLPKDRFSAERLKGVDSTLKIQPAKLEDSAVYLCASSRTRSGTGYNSPLHFGNGTRLTVT.

V gene TRBV11-2 combines with J gene TRBJ1-2, with D unclear. The CDR3 runs 13 residues. Germline V lookup: CDR1 SGHAT, CDR2 FQNNGV. V lost 5 bases and J 3 bases, leaving 10 bases between the germline ends. CDR3 in amino acids: CASSHLPHYGYTF. The DNA of the CDR3 is TGTGCCAGCAGCCACCTTCCTCACTATGGCTACACCTTC.

This clone was observed a handful of times. The chain carries TRBV7-2 and TRBJ2-5; D is undetermined. The CDR3 consists of 12 residues. In germline, CDR1 is SGHTA, CDR2 FQGNSA. V lost 2 bases, J lost 5 bases, and 6 bases lay in between. In nucleotides, the CDR3 is TGTGCCAGCAGCTTAACGACGGAGACCCAGTACTTC. Protein: CASSLTTETQYF.

J is TRBJ1-1 and V is TRBV18; D is unresolved. The CDR3 length is 13 residues. Germline V gene data show CDR1 as KGHSH and CDR2 as LQKENI. V lost 2 bases, J lost 6 bases, and 10 bases lay in between. This CDR3 reads CASSPAWVSEAFF. The CDR3 DNA reads TGTGCCAGCTCACCAGCTTGGGTATCTGAAGCTTTCTTT. The full variable domain, rest sourced from reference TRBV18 and TRBJ1-1, is NAGVMQNPRHLVRRRGQEARLRCSPMKGHSHVYWYRQLPEEGLKFMVYLQKENIIDESGMPKERFSAEFPKEGPSILRIQQVVRGDSAAYFCASSPAWVSEAFFGQGTRLTVV.